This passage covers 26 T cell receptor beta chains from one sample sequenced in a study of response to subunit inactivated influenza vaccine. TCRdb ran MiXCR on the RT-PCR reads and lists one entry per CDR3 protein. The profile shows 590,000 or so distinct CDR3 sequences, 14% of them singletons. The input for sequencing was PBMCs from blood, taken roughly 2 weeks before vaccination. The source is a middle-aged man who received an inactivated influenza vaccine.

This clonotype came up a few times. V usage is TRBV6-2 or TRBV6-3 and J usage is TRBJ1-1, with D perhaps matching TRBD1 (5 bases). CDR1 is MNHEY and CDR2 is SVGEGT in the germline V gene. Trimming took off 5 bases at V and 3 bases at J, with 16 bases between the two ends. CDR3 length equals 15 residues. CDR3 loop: CASSPRSWGDTEAFF. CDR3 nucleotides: TGTGCCAGCAGTCCCCGGTCCTGGGGGGACACTGAAGCTTTCTTT.

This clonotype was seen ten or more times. CDR3 amino acids: CASSLGGRGNSPLHF. CDR3 nucleotides: TGTGCCAGCAGTTTAGGCGGCAGGGGTAATTCACCCCTCCACTTT. The chain combines TRBV12-3 or TRBV12-4 with TRBJ1-6, with D tentatively TRBD1 (6 bases). Trimming cost V 1 base and J 6 bases, with 10 bases left between them. CDR3 length equals 15 residues.

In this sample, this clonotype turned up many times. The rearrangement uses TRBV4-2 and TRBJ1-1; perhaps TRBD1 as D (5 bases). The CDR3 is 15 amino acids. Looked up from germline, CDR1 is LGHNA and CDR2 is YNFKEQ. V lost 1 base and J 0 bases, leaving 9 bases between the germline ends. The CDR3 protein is CASSQGGGMNTEAFF. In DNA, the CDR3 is TGTGCCAGCAGCCAAGGCGGGGGAATGAACACTGAAGCTTTCTTT.

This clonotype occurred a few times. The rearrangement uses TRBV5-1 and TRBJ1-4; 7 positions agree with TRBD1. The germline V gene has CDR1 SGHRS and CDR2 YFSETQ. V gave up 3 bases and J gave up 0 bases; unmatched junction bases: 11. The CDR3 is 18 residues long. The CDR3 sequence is CASSSGYGTAATNEKLFF. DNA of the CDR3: TGCGCCAGCAGCTCCGGCTACGGGACAGCTGCAACTAATGAAAAACTGTTTTTT. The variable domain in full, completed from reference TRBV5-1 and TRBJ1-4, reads KAGVTQTPRYLIKTRGQQVTLSCSPISGHRSVSWYQQTPGQGLQFLFEYFSETQRNKGNFPGRFSGRQFSNSRSEMNVSTLELGDSALYLCASSSGYGTAATNEKLFFGSGTQLSVL.

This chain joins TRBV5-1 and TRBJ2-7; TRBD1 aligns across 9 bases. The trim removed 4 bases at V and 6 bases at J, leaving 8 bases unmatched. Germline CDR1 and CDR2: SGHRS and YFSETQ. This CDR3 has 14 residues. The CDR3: CASSLGQGFLEQYF. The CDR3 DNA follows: TGCGCCAGCAGCCTGGGACAGGGCTTCCTCGAGCAGTACTTC. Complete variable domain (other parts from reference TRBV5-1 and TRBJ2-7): KAGVTQTPRYLIKTRGQQVTLSCSPISGHRSVSWYQQTPGQGLQFLFEYFSETQRNKGNFPGRFSGRQFSNSRSEMNVSTLELGDSALYLCASSLGQGFLEQYFGPGTRLTVT.

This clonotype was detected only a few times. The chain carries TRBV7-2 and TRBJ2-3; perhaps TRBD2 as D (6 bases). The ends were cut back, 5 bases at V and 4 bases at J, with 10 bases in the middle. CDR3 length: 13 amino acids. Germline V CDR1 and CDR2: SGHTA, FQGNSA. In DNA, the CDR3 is TGTGCCAGCAGCCCATGGGGGGCAGATACGCAGTATTTT. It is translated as CASSPWGADTQYF.

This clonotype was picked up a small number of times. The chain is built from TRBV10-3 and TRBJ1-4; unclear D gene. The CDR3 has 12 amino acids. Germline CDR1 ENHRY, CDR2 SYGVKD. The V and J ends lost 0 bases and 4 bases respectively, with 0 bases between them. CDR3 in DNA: TGTGCCATCAGTGAGTCTAATGAAAAACTGTTTTTT. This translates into CAISESNEKLFF.

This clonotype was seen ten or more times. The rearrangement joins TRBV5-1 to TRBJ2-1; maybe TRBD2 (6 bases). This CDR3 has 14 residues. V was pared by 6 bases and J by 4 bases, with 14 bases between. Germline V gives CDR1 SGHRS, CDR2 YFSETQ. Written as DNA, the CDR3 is TGCGCCAGCAAATCCGGGGGAGAGTACAATGAGCAGTTCTTC. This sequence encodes CASKSGGEYNEQFF.

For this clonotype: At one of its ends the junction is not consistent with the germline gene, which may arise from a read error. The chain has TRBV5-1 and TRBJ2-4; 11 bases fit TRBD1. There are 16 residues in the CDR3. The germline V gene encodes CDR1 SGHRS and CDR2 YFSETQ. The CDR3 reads CTSTPDGTGGGNIQYF. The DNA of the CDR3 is TGCACCAGCACCCCGGACGGGACAGGGGGAGGAAACATTCAGTACTTC.

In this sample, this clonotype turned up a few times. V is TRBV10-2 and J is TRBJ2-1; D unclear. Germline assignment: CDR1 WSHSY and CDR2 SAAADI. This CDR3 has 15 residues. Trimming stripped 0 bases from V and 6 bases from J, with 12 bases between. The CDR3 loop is CASSESSLNGNEQFF. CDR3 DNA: TGCGCCAGCAGTGAGTCGAGTCTGAACGGCAATGAGCAGTTCTTC.

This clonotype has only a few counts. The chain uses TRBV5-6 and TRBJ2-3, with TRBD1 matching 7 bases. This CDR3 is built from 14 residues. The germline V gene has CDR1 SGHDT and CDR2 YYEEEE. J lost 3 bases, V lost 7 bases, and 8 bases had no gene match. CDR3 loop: CASSHRGITDTQYF. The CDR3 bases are TGTGCCAGCTCTCACAGGGGAATTACAGATACGCAGTATTTT.

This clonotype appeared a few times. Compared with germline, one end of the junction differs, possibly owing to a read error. The CDR3 DNA follows: TGTGCTAGCAGCCGGGGACAGGGGGATGTATCCGGGGAGCTGTTTTTT. Amino acids: CASSRGQGDVSGELFF. The chain employs TRBV7-7 and TRBJ2-2; 11 positions match TRBD1. CDR3 size: 16 residues. Germline V gene data show CDR1 as SSHAT and CDR2 as FNYEAQ (reference sequence). The whole variable domain, remainder taken from reference TRBV7-7 and TRBJ2-2, is GAGVSQSPRYKVTKRGQDVTLRCDPISSHATLYWYQQALGQGPEFLTYFNYEAQPDKSGLPSDRFSAERPEGSISTLTIQRTEQRDSAMYRCASSRGQGDVSGELFFGEGSRLTVL.

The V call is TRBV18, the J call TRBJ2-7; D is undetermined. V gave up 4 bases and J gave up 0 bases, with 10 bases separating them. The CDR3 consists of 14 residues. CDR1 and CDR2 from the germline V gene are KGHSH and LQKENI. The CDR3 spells CASSQAGSSYEQYF. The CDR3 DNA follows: TGTGCCAGCTCACAGGCAGGCAGCTCCTACGAGCAGTACTTC.

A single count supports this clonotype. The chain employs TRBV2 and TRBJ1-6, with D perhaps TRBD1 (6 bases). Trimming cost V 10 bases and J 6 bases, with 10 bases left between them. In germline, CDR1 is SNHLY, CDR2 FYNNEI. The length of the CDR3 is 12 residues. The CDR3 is CATEDSNSPLHF. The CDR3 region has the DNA TGTGCCACCGAGGACAGTAATTCACCCCTCCACTTT.

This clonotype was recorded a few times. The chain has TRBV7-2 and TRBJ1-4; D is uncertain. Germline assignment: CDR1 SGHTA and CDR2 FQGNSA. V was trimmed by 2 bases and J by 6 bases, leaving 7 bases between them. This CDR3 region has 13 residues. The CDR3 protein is CASSLWADEKLFF. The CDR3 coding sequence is TGTGCCAGCAGCTTATGGGCTGATGAAAAACTGTTTTTT. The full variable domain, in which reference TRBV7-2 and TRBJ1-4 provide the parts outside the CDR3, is GAGVSQSPSNKVTEKGKDVELRCDPISGHTALYWYRQSLGQGLEFLIYFQGNSAPDKSGLPSDRFSAERTGGSVSTLTIQRTQQEDSAVYLCASSLWADEKLFFGSGTQLSVL.

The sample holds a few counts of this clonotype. The CDR3 DNA reads as TGCAGCGTTGAGGGAGCGGGGCGACAAGATACGCAGTATTTT. As protein: CSVEGAGRQDTQYF. V usage is TRBV29-1 and J usage is TRBJ2-3; 7 bases align to TRBD2. V dropped 3 bases and J dropped 5; count of bases not matched to a gene: 8. The germline CDR1 and CDR2 sequences are SQVTM and ANQGSEA. The CDR3 runs to 14 residues.

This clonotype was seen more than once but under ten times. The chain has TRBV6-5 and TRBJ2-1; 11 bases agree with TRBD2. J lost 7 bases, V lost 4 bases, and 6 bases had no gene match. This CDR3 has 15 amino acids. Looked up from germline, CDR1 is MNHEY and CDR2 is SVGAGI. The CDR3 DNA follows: TGTGCCAGCAGTTTAGCGGGAGGGCCCCCGAATGAGCAGTTCTTC. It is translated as CASSLAGGPPNEQFF.

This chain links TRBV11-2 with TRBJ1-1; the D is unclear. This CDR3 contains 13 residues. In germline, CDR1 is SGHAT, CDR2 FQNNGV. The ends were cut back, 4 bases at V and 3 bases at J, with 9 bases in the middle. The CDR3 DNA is TGTGCCAGCAGCTCCAGGACGGACACTGAAGCTTTCTTT. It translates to CASSSRTDTEAFF.

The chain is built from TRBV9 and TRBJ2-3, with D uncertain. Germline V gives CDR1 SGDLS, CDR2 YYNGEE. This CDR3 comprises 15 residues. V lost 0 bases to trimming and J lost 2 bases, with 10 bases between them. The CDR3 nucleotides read TGTGCCAGCAGCGTAGTCCCCCAGCACACAGATACGCAGTATTTT. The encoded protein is CASSVVPQHTDTQYF.

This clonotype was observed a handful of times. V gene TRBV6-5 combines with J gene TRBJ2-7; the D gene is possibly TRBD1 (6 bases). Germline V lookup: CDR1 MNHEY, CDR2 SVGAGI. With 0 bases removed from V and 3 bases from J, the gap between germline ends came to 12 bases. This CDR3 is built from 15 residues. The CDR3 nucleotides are TGTGCCAGCAGTTACTCTTCCGGGACAATCTACGAGCAGTACTTC. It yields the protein CASSYSSGTIYEQYF.

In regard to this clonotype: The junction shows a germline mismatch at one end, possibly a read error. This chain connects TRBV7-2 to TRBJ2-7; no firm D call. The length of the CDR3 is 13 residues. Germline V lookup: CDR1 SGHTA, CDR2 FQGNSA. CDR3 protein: CASNLGPPREQYF. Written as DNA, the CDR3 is TGTGCCAGCAACTTAGGGCCGCCTAGAGAGCAGTACTTC. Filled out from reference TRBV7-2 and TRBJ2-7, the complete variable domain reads GAGVSQSPSNKVTEKGKDVELRCDPISGHTALYWYRQSLGQGLEFLIYFQGNSAPDKSGLPSDRFSAERTGGSVSTLTIQRTQQEDSAVYLCASNLGPPREQYFGPGTRLTVT.

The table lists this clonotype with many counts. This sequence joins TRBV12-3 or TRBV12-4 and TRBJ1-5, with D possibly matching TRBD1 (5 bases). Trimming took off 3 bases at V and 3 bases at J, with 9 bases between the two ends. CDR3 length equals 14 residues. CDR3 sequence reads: CASSFGGYNQPQHF. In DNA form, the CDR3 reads TGTGCCAGCAGTTTTGGGGGATACAATCAGCCCCAGCATTTT.

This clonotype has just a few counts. This chain's CDR3 is CASSGTANSYEQYF. The CDR3 region has the DNA TGTGCCAGCAGTGGGACAGCCAACTCCTACGAGCAGTACTTC. The chain recombines TRBV3-1 with TRBJ2-7; 7 nucleotides line up with TRBD1. The V gene's germline CDR1 is LGHDT and CDR2 YNNKEL (reference sequence). The CDR3 runs to 14 residues. Unmatched junction bases numbered 5, after V lost 6 bases and J lost 0 bases.

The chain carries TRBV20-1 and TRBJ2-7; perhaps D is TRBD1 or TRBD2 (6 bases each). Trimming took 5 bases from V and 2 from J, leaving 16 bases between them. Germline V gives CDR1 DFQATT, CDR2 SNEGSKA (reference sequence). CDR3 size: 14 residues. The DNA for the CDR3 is TGCAGTGCTGGGACCGGGGGCAGGACCTACGAGCAGTACTTC. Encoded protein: CSAGTGGRTYEQYF.

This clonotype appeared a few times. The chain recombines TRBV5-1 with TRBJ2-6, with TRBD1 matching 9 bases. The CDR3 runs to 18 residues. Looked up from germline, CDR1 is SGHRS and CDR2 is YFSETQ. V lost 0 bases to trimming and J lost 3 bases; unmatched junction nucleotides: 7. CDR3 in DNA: TGCGCCAGCAGCTTGGATGGGACAGGGATTCGTGGGGCCAACGTCCTGACTTTC. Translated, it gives CASSLDGTGIRGANVLTF.

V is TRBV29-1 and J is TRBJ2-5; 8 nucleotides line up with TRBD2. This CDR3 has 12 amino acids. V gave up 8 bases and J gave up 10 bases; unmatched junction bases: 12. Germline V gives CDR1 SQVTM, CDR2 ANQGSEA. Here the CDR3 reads CSSGSGGGGQYF. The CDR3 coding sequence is TGCAGCTCGGGGAGCGGGGGCGGGGGCCAGTACTTC.